The 12 T cell receptor beta chains below were found in one sample sequenced in a study of identifying expanded T cells in peripheral blood. Some clones are missing from TCRdb's copy, which holds only in-frame ones; the method was immunoSEQ multiplex PCR. This table has 70,000 to 100,000 clones, about 86% appearing once. The sequenced sample consisted of blood. All receptors derive from a person between 18 and 75 years old in good health.

The chain joins TRBV11-2 to TRBJ2-7; no clear D gene. The germline V gene has CDR1 SGHAT and CDR2 FQNNGV. Deletions cut 3 bases from V and 3 bases from J, with 6 bases between. This CDR3 has 12 residues. CDR3 region: CASSLVGYEQYF. CDR3 sequence (DNA): TGTGCCAGCAGCTTGGTGGGCTACGAGCAGTACTTC.

This chain uses TRBV28 with TRBJ1-2; D is uncertain. The germline gives CDR1 MDHEN, CDR2 SYDVKM. This CDR3 is built from 12 residues. V dropped 7 bases and J dropped 8 bases, with 14 bases sitting between them. CDR3 loop: CASTTLTSGYTF. CDR3 bases: TGTGCCAGCACCACCCTAACCTCGGGCTACACCTTC.

The chain couples TRBV6-1 to TRBJ1-1; D unclear. CDR3 size: 13 residues. CDR1 and CDR2 (germline): MNHNS, SASEGT. V lost 6 bases and J lost 4, with 12 bases in between. CDR3 protein: CASSEGMSTEAFF. In nucleotides, the CDR3 is TGTGCCAGCAGCGAGGGTATGAGCACTGAAGCTTTCTTT.

The chain couples TRBV7-9 to TRBJ1-6, with TRBD1 identical over 7 bases. Losses at the gene ends were 4 bases for V and 7 bases for J; bases not matched to a gene: 10. Germline-derived CDR1 and CDR2 are SEHNR and FQNEAQ (reference sequence). The CDR3 is 16 amino acids. Here the CDR3 reads CASSSSSGTANSPLHF. For the CDR3, the DNA is TGTGCCAGCAGCTCCTCTTCCGGGACAGCCAATTCACCCCTCCACTTT.

The genes are TRBV27 and TRBJ1-5, with 7 bases lining up with TRBD1. The CDR3 has 14 amino acids. The germline V gene encodes CDR1 MNHEY and CDR2 SMNVEV (reference sequence). The trim removed 5 bases at V and 4 bases at J, leaving 5 bases unmatched. CDR3 protein: CASSPDRRNQPQHF. The CDR3 coding sequence is TGTGCCAGCAGTCCGGACAGGAGGAATCAGCCCCAGCATTTT.

This clone was seen only a few times. At one end, the junction sequence differs from germline, possibly due to a read error. The V call is TRBV6-1, the J call TRBJ1-1, with a weak D call TRBD1 (6 bases). Looked up from germline, CDR1 is MNHNS and CDR2 is SASEGT. This CDR3 has 10 residues. The CDR3: CASSYNRDLF. In nucleotides, the CDR3 is TGTGCCAGCAGTTATAACAGGGATCTCTTT.

The rearrangement uses TRBV5-1 and TRBJ2-1; the match to TRBD1 covers 7 bases. CDR1 is SGHRS and CDR2 is YFSETQ in the germline V gene. The CDR3 extends over 15 amino acids. V was pared by 1 base and J by 5 bases, with 6 bases of the junction left unmatched. This chain's CDR3 is CASSLQTGQDNEQFF. CDR3 nucleotides: TGCGCCAGCAGCTTGCAAACCGGACAGGACAATGAGCAGTTCTTC.

The rearrangement uses TRBV7-8 and TRBJ2-5; 9 bases line up with TRBD2. V lost 1 base, J lost 5 bases, and 5 bases stayed unmatched. The CDR3 is 15 amino acids. Germline V gives CDR1 SGHVS, CDR2 FQNEAQ. The CDR3 DNA follows: TGTGCCAGCAGCTTAGGGGCGGGGGGGCCGGAGACCCAGTACTTC. It is translated as CASSLGAGGPETQYF.

This clone was counted a few times. V usage is TRBV11-2 and J usage is TRBJ2-7; D gene unclear. The germline V gene has CDR1 SGHAT and CDR2 FQNNGV. The V gene lost 5 bases and the J gene lost 1 base, with 15 bases spanning the gap. The CDR3 consists of 15 residues. The CDR3 sequence is CASSGEWGRSYEQYF. DNA of the CDR3: TGTGCCAGCAGCGGTGAGTGGGGAAGGTCCTACGAGCAGTACTTC.

Here the CDR3 reads CASSSLTGALDTQYF. As DNA, the CDR3 is TGTGCCAGCAGCTCACTTACAGGGGCATTAGATACGCAGTATTTT. The rearrangement joins TRBV9 to TRBJ2-3; 7 nucleotides line up with TRBD1. This CDR3 spans 15 amino acids. Per germline, CDR1 SGDLS and CDR2 YYNGEE. Trimming at V came to 4 bases and at J to 5 bases, leaving 10 bases not matched to a gene. The full variable domain, its missing parts supplied by reference TRBV9 and TRBJ2-3, is DSGVTQTPKHLITATGQRVTLRCSPRSGDLSVYWYQQSLDQGLQFLIQYYNGEERAKGNILERFSAQQFPDLHSELNLSSLELGDSALYFCASSSLTGALDTQYFGPGTRLTVL.

J is TRBJ1-2 and V is TRBV4-1, with D unresolved. The CDR3 contains 13 residues. V lost 0 bases and J lost 8, with 10 bases in between. Germline V gives CDR1 MGHRA, CDR2 YSYEKL. The CDR3 nucleotides read TGCGCCAGCAGCCAAGATGAGGCGGGGGGCTACACCTTC. It is translated as CASSQDEAGGYTF.

The chain's CDR3 is CATSPRKRASQETQYF. As DNA, the CDR3 is TGTGCCACCTCACCAAGGAAAAGGGCCTCCCAAGAGACCCAGTACTTC. The chain is built from TRBV19 and TRBJ2-5; D unclear. Germline values: CDR1 LNHDA, CDR2 SQIVND (reference sequence). Trimming took 10 bases from V and 1 from J, leaving 22 bases between them. The CDR3 totals 16 residues.